This T cell receptor (beta chain) was obtained from a study of T cell responses to AZD1222 COVID-19 vaccine. Repertoires were generated with immunoSEQ multiplex PCR, while TCRdb's copy carries only in-frame clones and drops some. The sample lists about 180,000 clones, 80% to 95% occurring once. Whole-study findings and limits: Repertoires were collected only later (after the peak T cell response had occurred). White British people made up most donors, females outnumbered males, and clonal diversity was possibly underestimated.

The V gene's germline CDR1 is KGHSH and CDR2 LQKENI. The CDR3 runs 12 residues. Trimming shortened V by 4 bases and J by 7 bases, and 10 bases separated the two germline ends. About this clone itself: The antigen is not known.

The sequencing here drew on peripheral blood, taken 28 days after the second AZD1222 dose. This clonotype was sampled from an adult who received the AZD1222 COVID-19 vaccine. V is TRBV18 and J is TRBJ1-1, with D possibly TRBD1 on 6 matching bases. The CDR3 nucleotides are TGTGCCAGCTCACTTTCGGACAGTGAAGCTTTCTTT. Translation: CASSLSDSEAFF. Variable domain in full (rest from reference TRBV18 and TRBJ1-1): NAGVMQNPRHLVRRRGQEARLRCSPMKGHSHVYWYRQLPEEGLKFMVYLQKENIIDESGMPKERFSAEFPKEGPSILRIQQVVRGDSAAYFCASSLSDSEAFFGQGTRLTVV.